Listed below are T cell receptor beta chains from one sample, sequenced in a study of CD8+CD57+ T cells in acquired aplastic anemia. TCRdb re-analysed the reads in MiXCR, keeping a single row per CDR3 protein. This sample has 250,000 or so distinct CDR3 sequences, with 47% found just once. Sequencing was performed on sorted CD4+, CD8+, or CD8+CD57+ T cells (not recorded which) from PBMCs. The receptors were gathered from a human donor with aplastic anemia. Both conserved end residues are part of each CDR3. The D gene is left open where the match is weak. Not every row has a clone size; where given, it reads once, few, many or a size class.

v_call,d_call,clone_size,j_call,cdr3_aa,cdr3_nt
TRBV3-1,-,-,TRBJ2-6,CASSQAWAESSGANVLTF,TGTGCCAGCAGCCAGGCTTGGGCGGAAAGCTCTGGGGCCAACGTCCTGACTTTC
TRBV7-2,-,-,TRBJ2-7,CASSPRLGSEQYF,TGTGCCAGCAGCCCCAGACTAGGGAGCGAGCAGTACTTC
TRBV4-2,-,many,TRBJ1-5,CASSQSEELSNQPQHF,TGTGCCAGCAGCCAAAGCGAGGAGCTTAGCAATCAGCCCCAGCATTTT
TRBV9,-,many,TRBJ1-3,CASSVGGAYSGNTIYF,TGTGCCAGCAGCGTCGGAGGGGCTTACTCTGGAAACACCATATATTTT
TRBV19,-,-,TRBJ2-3,CASKNGGTDTQYF,TGTGCCAGTAAAAACGGGGGCACAGATACGCAGTATTTT
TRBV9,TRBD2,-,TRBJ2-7,CASSVGGGKDEQYF,TGTGCCAGCAGCGTAGGGGGGGGGAAGGACGAGCAGTACTTC
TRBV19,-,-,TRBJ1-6,CASKVGQINSPLHF,TGTGCCAGTAAGGTTGGGCAAATCAATTCACCCCTCCACTTT
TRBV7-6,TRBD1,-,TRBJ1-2,CASSLVAAGGYYGYTF,TGTGCCAGCAGCTTAGTCGCGGCAGGGGGGTACTATGGCTACACCTTC
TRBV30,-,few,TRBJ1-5,CAWSHGTNQPQHF,TGTGCCTGGAGTCACGGGACTAATCAGCCCCAGCATTTT
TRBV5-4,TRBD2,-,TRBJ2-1,CASSGTSEFDNEQFF,TGTGCCAGCAGCGGGACTAGCGAGTTTGACAATGAGCAGTTCTTC
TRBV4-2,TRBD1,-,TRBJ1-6,CASSQDRGERGPSPLHF,TGTGCCAGCAGCCAAGATCGCGGGGAGAGGGGGCCCTCACCCCTCCACTTT
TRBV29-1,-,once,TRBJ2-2,CSVSRELFF,TGCAGCGTATCCAGGGAGCTGTTTTTT
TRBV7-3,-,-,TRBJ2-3,CASSLGWGSTDTQYF,TGTGCCAGCAGCTTAGGTTGGGGCAGCACAGATACGCAGTATTTT
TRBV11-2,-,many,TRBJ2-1,CASAPGQGYNEQFF,TGTGCCAGCGCCCCGGGACAAGGCTACAATGAGCAGTTCTTC
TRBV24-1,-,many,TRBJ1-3,CATSDSGTGNTIYF,TGTGCCACCAGTGATTCAGGGACCGGAAACACCATATATTTT
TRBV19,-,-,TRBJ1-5,CASKADMSNQPQHF,TGTGCCAGTAAAGCAGACATGAGCAATCAGCCCCAGCATTTT
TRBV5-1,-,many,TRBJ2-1,CASSASVDYNEQFF,TGCGCCAGCAGCGCAAGCGTGGATTACAATGAGCAGTTCTTC
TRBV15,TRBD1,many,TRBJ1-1,CATSRGTGTEAFF,TGTGCCACCAGCAGGGGGACAGGGACCGAAGCTTTCTTT
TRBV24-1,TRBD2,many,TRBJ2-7,CATVSGGENEQYF,TGTGCCACAGTTTCGGGGGGGGAAAACGAGCAGTACTTC
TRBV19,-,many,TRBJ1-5,CASSISGHSNQPQHF,TGTGCCAGTAGTATTTCGGGACACAGCAATCAGCCCCAGCATTTT
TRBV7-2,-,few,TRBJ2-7,CASSFLLGLSTYEQYF,TGTGCCAGCAGCTTTCTCCTCGGACTATCAACCTACGAGCAGTACTTC
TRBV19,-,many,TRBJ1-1,CASSQYGVHTAMNTEAFF,TGTGCCAGTAGTCAATATGGGGTCCACACTGCCATGAACACTGAAGCTTTCTTT
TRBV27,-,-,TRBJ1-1,CASSIGSNTEAFF,TGTGCCAGCAGTATAGGCAGCAACACTGAAGCTTTCTTT
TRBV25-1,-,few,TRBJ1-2,CASSEKGVGYGYTF,TGTGCCAGCAGTGAGAAGGGGGTGGGCTATGGCTACACCTTC
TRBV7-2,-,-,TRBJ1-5,CASSLWTDSNQPQHF,TGTGCCAGCAGCCTGTGGACAGATAGCAATCAGCCCCAGCATTTT
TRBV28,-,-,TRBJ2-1,CASSYPDRANEQFF,TGTGCCAGCAGTTACCCCGATCGGGCCAATGAGCAGTTCTTC
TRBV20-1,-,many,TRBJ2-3,CSAVGDSRELLSDTQYF,TGCAGTGCAGTAGGGGACTCACGGGAGCTTCTATCTGATACGCAGTATTTT
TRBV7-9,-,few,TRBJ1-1,CASSSRGTANLEAFF,TGTGCCAGCAGCTCCCGCGGGACGGCGAACTTAGAAGCTTTCTTT
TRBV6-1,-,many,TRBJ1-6,CASRRDLNSPLHF,TGTGCCAGCAGAAGGGACCTAAATTCACCCCTCCACTTT
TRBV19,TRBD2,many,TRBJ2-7,CASATSGSVSYEQYF,TGTGCCAGTGCAACTAGCGGGAGTGTCTCCTACGAGCAGTACTTC
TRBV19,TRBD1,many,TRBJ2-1,CASSGTGTSSNEQFF,TGTGCCAGTAGTGGGACAGGGACTTCTTCCAATGAGCAGTTCTTC
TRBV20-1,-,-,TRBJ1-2,CSAMRGFYGYTF,TGCAGTGCTATGAGGGGGTTCTATGGCTACACCTTC
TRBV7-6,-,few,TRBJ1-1,CASSHRVNTEAFF,TGTGCCAGCAGTCACAGGGTAAACACTGAAGCTTTCTTT
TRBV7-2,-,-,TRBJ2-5,CASSPGGLAGETQYF,TGTGCCAGCAGCCCGGGTGGGCTAGCCGGGGAGACCCAGTACTTC
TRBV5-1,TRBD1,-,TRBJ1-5,CASSQEGGGGNQPQHF,TGCGCCAGCAGCCAAGAAGGGGGCGGCGGCAATCAGCCCCAGCATTTT
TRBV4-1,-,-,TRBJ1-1,CASSLTSLLNTEAFF,TGCGCCAGCAGCCTCACTTCCCTGTTAAACACTGAAGCTTTCTTT
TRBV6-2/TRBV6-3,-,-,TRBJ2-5,CASSYLGGPEETQYF,TGTGCCAGCAGTTACCTGGGGGGGCCGGAAGAGACCCAGTACTTC
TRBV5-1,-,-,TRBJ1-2,CASSTRNGYTF,TGCGCCAGCAGCACCCGCAATGGCTACACCTTC
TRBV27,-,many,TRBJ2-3,CASRGITDTQYF,TGTGCCAGCAGAGGGATCACAGATACGCAGTATTTT
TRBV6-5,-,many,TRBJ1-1,CASSYTRHTNTEAFF,TGTGCCAGCAGTTACACTCGACACACAAACACTGAAGCTTTCTTT
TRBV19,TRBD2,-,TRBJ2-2,CASSPAAGSVTGELFF,TGTGCCAGTAGTCCCGCAGCGGGGTCGGTCACCGGGGAGCTGTTTTTT
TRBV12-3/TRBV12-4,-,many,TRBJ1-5,CASSLAGWSNQPQHF,TGTGCCAGCAGTTTAGCCGGTTGGAGCAATCAGCCCCAGCATTTT
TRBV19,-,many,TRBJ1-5,CASISEGYSNQPQHF,TGTGCCAGTATCTCCGAGGGCTATAGCAATCAGCCCCAGCATTTT
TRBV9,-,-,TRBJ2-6,CASSGLRGSGANVLTF,TGTGCCAGCAGCGGGTTACGGGGCTCTGGGGCCAACGTCCTGACTTTC
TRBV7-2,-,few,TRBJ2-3,CASSLEGTDTQYF,TGTGCCAGCAGCTTGGAAGGCACAGATACGCAGTATTTT